This is a list of T cell receptor beta chains from one sample in a study of blood T cell repertoires in COVID-19. Sequencing used immunoSEQ multiplex PCR; TCRdb keeps in-frame clones, though not all of them. The sample carries about 140,000 clones, over 75% recorded once. Sample: PBMCs or T cells enriched from blood (not recorded which). These receptors originate from a man aged 50 or older in a cohort exposed to, infected with or recovered from COVID-19 (not recorded which). CDR3s include the opening cysteine and the closing phenylalanine or tryptophan. The D gene is left open where the match is weak. A clone size is listed for some rows: how often the clone was seen (once, few, many), or a class if it is expanded.

D: TRBD1; J: TRBJ2-5; V: TRBV5-6; size: .; DNA: TGTGCCAGCAGCTTGTGGTCAGGGGGCTTCCAAGAGACCCAGTACTTC; CDR3: CASSLWSGGFQETQYF
D: TRBD1; J: TRBJ1-4; V: TRBV6-5; size: .; DNA: TGTGCCAGCAGTTGGGGACAGGGAAGGACTGAAAAACTGTTTTTT; CDR3: CASSWGQGRTEKLFF
D: .; J: TRBJ1-1; V: TRBV19; size: few; DNA: TGTGCCAGTAGTCCCGGCGGTCGGATTAACACTGAAGCTTTCTTT; CDR3: CASSPGGRINTEAFF
D: .; J: TRBJ2-1; V: TRBV4-3; size: .; DNA: TGCGCCAGCAGCTCAACGGAGGGGATCAATGAGCAGTTCTTC; CDR3: CASSSTEGINEQFF
D: .; J: TRBJ1-3; V: TRBV5-4; size: .; DNA: TGTGCCAGCAGCTTGGGGGCCTTCTCTGGAAACACCATATATTTT; CDR3: CASSLGAFSGNTIYF
D: TRBD1; J: TRBJ2-5; V: TRBV7-9; size: .; DNA: TGTGCCAGCAGCCCGAATACCCGGACAGGGAAAGAGACCCAGTACTTC; CDR3: CASSPNTRTGKETQYF
D: .; J: TRBJ1-2; V: TRBV7-9; size: .; DNA: TGTGCCAGCAGCTCGCGGCAGGGATATGGCTACACCTTC; CDR3: CASSSRQGYGYTF
D: .; J: TRBJ2-3; V: TRBV10-3; size: .; DNA: TGTGCCATCAGTGATAGGGGCGGGAACACAGATACGCAGTATTTT; CDR3: CAISDRGGNTDTQYF
D: TRBD1; J: TRBJ2-3; V: TRBV6-5; size: .; DNA: TGTGCCAGCAGTTCTGGCAGGGGGCAAGATACGCAGTATTTT; CDR3: CASSSGRGQDTQYF
D: TRBD2; J: TRBJ2-7; V: TRBV19; size: .; DNA: TGTGCCAGTACCTTCAGGACGGGAGGGTCCTACGAGCAGTACTTC; CDR3: CASTFRTGGSYEQYF
D: TRBD1; J: TRBJ1-3; V: TRBV27; size: .; DNA: TGTGCCAGCAGTTTAACCATAGGGGGCATAATTTCTGGAAACACCATATATTTT; CDR3: CASSLTIGGIISGNTIYF
D: TRBD1; J: TRBJ2-3; V: TRBV29-1; size: .; DNA: TGCAGCGTGGGACAGAGGGGGCAGGTTAATACGCAGTATTTT; CDR3: CSVGQRGQVNTQYF
D: TRBD1; J: TRBJ2-7; V: TRBV6-5; size: .; DNA: TGTGCCAGCAGGATAGGACAGGGGGGAACCTACGAGCAGTACTTC; CDR3: CASRIGQGGTYEQYF
D: .; J: TRBJ2-3; V: TRBV5-4; size: .; DNA: TGTGCCAGCAGCTTGTCTGGGGGGGCGAATACAGATACGCAGTATTTT; CDR3: CASSLSGGANTDTQYF
D: TRBD1; J: TRBJ1-4; V: TRBV28; size: .; DNA: TGTGCCAGCAGTTCAAGACAGGGGAGAATGAAACGGCTGTTTTTT; CDR3: CASSSRQGRMKRLFF
D: .; J: TRBJ2-1; V: TRBV6-4; size: .; DNA: TGTGCCAGCAGTGAGCAGGGTGTGGTCGATGAGCAGTTCTTC; CDR3: CASSEQGVVDEQFF
D: TRBD2; J: TRBJ2-1; V: TRBV9; size: few; DNA: TGTGCCAGCAGCGTGGTGAGTAGCGGGGGGCCTTACAATGAGCAGTTCTTC; CDR3: CASSVVSSGGPYNEQFF
D: TRBD2; J: TRBJ2-3; V: TRBV19; size: .; DNA: TGTGCCAGTAGTTTGACTAGCGGCGCGTTCACAGATACGCAGTATTTT; CDR3: CASSLTSGAFTDTQYF
D: TRBD2; J: TRBJ2-7; V: TRBV6-2/TRBV6-3; size: .; DNA: TGTGCCAGCAGTTACGATACCAGCGGGGGCCGACCCTCCTACGAGCAGTACTTC; CDR3: CASSYDTSGGRPSYEQYF
D: .; J: TRBJ1-5; V: TRBV14; size: .; DNA: TGTGCCAGCAGCGCGGACCGGGACTTTGCGGAACTAGTTGAGGGTCAGCCCCAGCATTTT; CDR3: CASSADRDFAELVEGQPQHF
D: .; J: TRBJ2-1; V: TRBV5-4; size: .; DNA: TGTGCCAGCAGCCGGGTAGGAGACAATGAGCAGTTCTTC; CDR3: CASSRVGDNEQFF
D: .; J: TRBJ2-7; V: TRBV2; size: few; DNA: TGTGCCAGCAGTGCTTATTACGAGCAGTACTTC; CDR3: CASSAYYEQYF
D: .; J: TRBJ2-7; V: TRBV20-1; size: .; DNA: TGCAGTGCTTTCAGAAGCTACGAGCAGTACTTC; CDR3: CSAFRSYEQYF
D: TRBD2; J: TRBJ2-1; V: TRBV6-2/TRBV6-3; size: few; DNA: TGTGCCAGCAGTTCTTTAGCGGGTGGCGTTACGGCGTTCTTC; CDR3: CASSSLAGGVTAFF
D: .; J: TRBJ2-7; V: TRBV11-2; size: .; DNA: TGTGCCAGCAGCGGACTCGGCTGGGGTTATAACTACGAGCAGTACTTC; CDR3: CASSGLGWGYNYEQYF
D: .; J: TRBJ1-5; V: TRBV28; size: .; DNA: TGTGCCAGCACCTCCCCGGGAAGAACTAGCAATCAGCCCCAGCATTTT; CDR3: CASTSPGRTSNQPQHF
D: TRBD2; J: TRBJ2-2; V: TRBV14; size: .; DNA: TGTGCCAGCAGACGTACTAGCGGGGGCCTGACCGGGGAGCTGTTTTTT; CDR3: CASRRTSGGLTGELFF
D: .; J: TRBJ1-3; V: TRBV7-2; size: .; DNA: TGTGCCAGCAGCTTAGCGCCCGGTTCCCCGAGCTCTGGAAACACCATATATTTT; CDR3: CASSLAPGSPSSGNTIYF
D: TRBD1; J: TRBJ1-4; V: TRBV19; size: .; DNA: TGTGCCAGTAGTTCCTCGGGACAGTATGCAACTAATGAAAAACTGTTTTTT; CDR3: CASSSSGQYATNEKLFF
D: TRBD2; J: TRBJ2-3; V: TRBV9; size: .; DNA: TGTGCCAGCAGCGTTGCGGGGGGCTCTTCGGATACGCAGTATTTT; CDR3: CASSVAGGSSDTQYF
D: .; J: TRBJ2-6; V: TRBV19; size: .; DNA: TGTGCCAGTAGTCTACCCAACGTCCTGACTTTC; CDR3: CASSLPNVLTF
D: .; J: TRBJ2-2; V: TRBV3-1/TRBV3-2; size: .; DNA: TGTGCCAGCACTGCCGGGGTACAGAACACCGGGGAGCTGTTTTTT; CDR3: CASTAGVQNTGELFF
D: TRBD2; J: TRBJ2-5; V: TRBV5-1; size: .; DNA: TGCGCCAGCAGCCCCGGACTAGCGGGGGGCGGGCGAGAGACCCAGTACTTC; CDR3: CASSPGLAGGGRETQYF
D: .; J: TRBJ1-1; V: TRBV4-3; size: .; DNA: TGCGCCAGCAGCCAGGCCTCATGGGGAGTAAACACTGAAGCTTTCTTT; CDR3: CASSQASWGVNTEAFF
D: .; J: TRBJ2-2; V: TRBV19; size: .; DNA: TGTGCCAGTAGTATAGCAGGGTTCCCCGGGGAGCTGTTTTTT; CDR3: CASSIAGFPGELFF
D: .; J: TRBJ2-2; V: TRBV7-9; size: .; DNA: TGTGCCACCGCAAAATCAGGGCATAGCGGGGAGCTGTTTTTT; CDR3: CATAKSGHSGELFF
D: TRBD2; J: TRBJ2-1; V: TRBV4-1; size: .; DNA: TGCGCCAGCAGCCAAACACCAGGTAGCGGGAGATTGGGCAATGAGCAGTTCTTC; CDR3: CASSQTPGSGRLGNEQFF
D: .; J: TRBJ2-5; V: TRBV7-2; size: .; DNA: TGTGCCAGCAGCTTAAGGGGGGGCCAGACCCAGTACTTC; CDR3: CASSLRGGQTQYF
D: TRBD1; J: TRBJ1-2; V: TRBV19; size: .; DNA: TGTGCCAGTAGTAGGGACAGCTACGGCTACACCTTC; CDR3: CASSRDSYGYTF
D: .; J: TRBJ2-1; V: TRBV9; size: .; DNA: TGTGCCAGCGGGAGCGGCTCCTACAATGAGCAGTTCTTC; CDR3: CASGSGSYNEQFF
D: .; J: TRBJ1-2; V: TRBV28; size: .; DNA: TGTGCCAGTAACTATCGCTATGGCTACACCTTC; CDR3: CASNYRYGYTF
D: .; J: TRBJ1-5; V: TRBV19; size: once; DNA: TGTGCCAGTAGTATCTCAGGGCCATATCAGCCCCAGCATTTT; CDR3: CASSISGPYQPQHF
D: TRBD2; J: TRBJ2-1; V: TRBV19; size: .; DNA: TGTGCCAGTAGTCCGGGACTAGCGGGAGAATTCTCCTACAATGAGCAGTTCTTC; CDR3: CASSPGLAGEFSYNEQFF
D: .; J: TRBJ2-3; V: TRBV6-5; size: .; DNA: TGTGCCAGCACCCGACGGGAGTCTAATACGCAGTATTTT; CDR3: CASTRRESNTQYF
D: .; J: TRBJ1-3; V: TRBV9; size: .; DNA: TGTGCCAGTAGCGTAGCTACACAGGGATCCTCTGGAAACACCATATATTTT; CDR3: CASSVATQGSSGNTIYF
D: TRBD1; J: TRBJ1-5; V: TRBV10-3; size: .; DNA: TGTGCCACGGGGACAGGCCAGCCCCAGCATTTT; CDR3: CATGTGQPQHF
D: .; J: TRBJ1-3; V: TRBV27; size: .; DNA: TGTGCCAGCAGTTCGTCTGGGGGGACTGGAAACACCATATATTTT; CDR3: CASSSSGGTGNTIYF
D: .; J: TRBJ1-5; V: TRBV2; size: .; DNA: TGTGCCAGCAGGAGGACAGCACTATATAGCAATCAGCCCCAGCATTTT; CDR3: CASRRTALYSNQPQHF
D: .; J: TRBJ1-1; V: TRBV11-2; size: .; DNA: TGTGCCAGCAGCTTAGAGGGGAGGGGGGGAGACGCTTTCTTT; CDR3: CASSLEGRGGDAFF
D: .; J: TRBJ2-4; V: TRBV29-1; size: .; DNA: TGCAGCGCCAGCGCTTCCAACGCCAAAAACATTCAGTACTTC; CDR3: CSASASNAKNIQYF